The subject of this entry is one T cell receptor beta chain. A few counts support this clone. Its target antigen remains unknown. Base qualities are not at hand, and no much larger clone is one base apart. Whole blood was collected in K2EDTA tubes by collaborating institutions according to the institutions' own protocols. For TCRbeta analysis, collaborator samples were shipped as frozen whole blood, as isolated PBMCs, or as DNA extracted from either sample type. This entry belongs to a study of blood T cell repertoires in COVID-19 (dated by TCRdb to between 2020 and 2021). As for the study more broadly: Samples covering the acute and convalescent phases of COVID-19 were provided by collaborators in the United States, Italy and Spain. Samples were obtained from the ongoing ImmuneRACE study (first 160 participants) and from 1,254 subjects provided by 6 global collaborators. Where available, HLA class I and class II types were obtained from metadata supplied by the sample provider rather than from assay-based typing. Subjects who had been exposed to COVID-19, were actively infected with it, or had recovered from it provided the deeply sampled blood TCRbeta repertoires that made up the dataset. Sample metadata almost always included a de-identified subject ID, COVID-19 status, age in years and sex. The repertoires were made available in a free public database intended to serve as a resource for research on the immune response to SARS-CoV-2. The prospective study material was composed of cDNA or gDNA derived from T cells, B-cell-depleted T cells, or PBMCs.

CDR1 and CDR2 were assigned from the germline V gene as SGHRS and YFSETQ. At the junction V is shortened by 4 bases and J by 4 bases, with 6 bases in between. The CDR3 numbers 11 residues from cysteine through phenylalanine. The kept DNA is CDR3 alone, 33 bases in frame from the first base. TCRbeta CDR3 regions were amplified from genomic DNA using the immunoSEQ Assay, a bias-controlled multiplex PCR. As for how the authors treated the data: Within the assay, amplification of reference gene primers was used to estimate how many nucleated cells each sample contained. Sequence reads were collapsed and filtered to measure the absolute abundance of every unique TCRbeta CDR3 rearrangement. Productive Simpson clonality was computed per sample as the square root of Simpson's diversity index over productive rearrangements. What TCRdb holds here is the immuneACCESS table cut down to in-frame rearrangements. Part of the clones is not present; checked against another copy, under half of the missing clones reflect an unresolved V gene, and the others are unexplained. The D gene and trimming were derived from the DNA, and the V and J assignments and clone size from that table. A total of approximately 140,000 clones appear in this sample, more than 70% of them only once. Jointly, the top ten make up approximately 1.5% of the sample.

The investigation overall reported the following: The quantity of clinical and demographic metadata differed by source and by participant and was supplied without curation.

The sample comprised peripheral blood. This receptor chain uses TRBV5-1 and TRBJ2-7; no D gene can be assigned with confidence. The origin of this receptor is a man aged 55-75 years with acute or convalescent COVID-19. The DNA sequence reads TGCGCCAGCAGCGGCCAGTACGAGCAGTACTTC. This is translated as CASSGQYEQYF.